Listed below are T cell receptor beta chains from one sample, sequenced in a study of neurological immune-mediated disorders. TCRdb used MiXCR to reprocess the 5' RACE reads, holding one entry per CDR3 protein. This sample has about 92,000 distinct CDR3 sequences, with around 3.4% found just once. Sequenced sample: PBMCs. These receptors were collected from a woman aged 45-59 years with multiple sclerosis. The CDR3 runs from the conserved cysteine through the conserved F or W. The D gene is left open where the match is weak. Only some rows state a clone size, as once, few, many or a class for expanded clones.

D gene	V gene	clone size	J gene	CDR3 DNA	CDR3 protein
TRBD1	TRBV10-3	many	TRBJ1-5	TGTGCCATCAGCTGGGGACAGGGGAAATATCAGCCCCAGCATTTT	CAISWGQGKYQPQHF
TRBD2	TRBV20-1	many	TRBJ2-1	TGCAGTGCTAGTTTCACTAGCGGGGGTTACAATGAGCAGTTCTTC	CSASFTSGGYNEQFF
NA	TRBV28	many	TRBJ1-1	TGTGCCAGCAGTTTCCAGGGCACTGAAGCTTTCTTT	CASSFQGTEAFF
NA	TRBV5-4	many	TRBJ2-1	TGTGCCAGCAGCTTTGACGCTAGCTCCTACAATGAGCAGTTCTTC	CASSFDASSYNEQFF
TRBD2	TRBV5-1	NA	TRBJ2-1	TGCGCCAGCAGGATGGGGGGGTACCCCTACAATGAGCAGTTCTTC	CASRMGGYPYNEQFF
TRBD1	TRBV2	many	TRBJ2-7	TGTGCCAGCAGTGTGGACAGGGGGCTTTTCGAGCAGTACTTC	CASSVDRGLFEQYF
NA	TRBV24-1	many	TRBJ1-1	TGTGCCACCTCAAGGGGGACCCGAACGCGCACTGAAGCTTTCTTT	CATSRGTRTRTEAFF
NA	TRBV7-6	many	TRBJ2-1	TGTGCCAGCAGCTCTCCGGACTCTGGCAATGAGCAGTTCTTC	CASSSPDSGNEQFF
TRBD2	TRBV7-9	many	TRBJ2-7	TGTGCCAGCAGCAAAAACCCAGCGGGGGTATACTTC	CASSKNPAGVYF
TRBD2	TRBV6-5	many	TRBJ2-1	TGTGCCAGCAGTGCTCTGCGGGGGGTTAATGAGCAGTTCTTC	CASSALRGVNEQFF
NA	TRBV20-1	many	TRBJ2-1	TGCAGTGCTAGAGAACAGCGAAAGTACAATGAGCAGTTCTTC	CSAREQRKYNEQFF
TRBD2	TRBV25-1	many	TRBJ2-5	TGTGCCAGCATCAAACTTACAGGACTAGCGGGGGGGGAGACCCAGTACTTC	CASIKLTGLAGGETQYF
NA	TRBV20-1	many	TRBJ1-1	TGCAGTGCCGCAAGGGGGGCCTTGAACACTGAAGCTTTCTTT	CSAARGALNTEAFF
TRBD1	TRBV5-1	many	TRBJ2-7	TGCGCCAGCAGCAGCTCGACAGGGGCCCCCTACGAGCAGTACTTC	CASSSSTGAPYEQYF
TRBD2	TRBV12-3/TRBV12-4	many	TRBJ2-7	TGTGCCAGCAGTCCTATAGCGGGGGGGCGGTACGAGCAGTACTTC	CASSPIAGGRYEQYF
TRBD2	TRBV6-4	NA	TRBJ2-3	TGTGCCAGCAGTGACTCGTCTAGCGGAGCCTCAGATACGCAGTATTTT	CASSDSSSGASDTQYF
NA	TRBV12-3/TRBV12-4	many	TRBJ2-3	TGTGCCAGCAGTTTAGACAGGATCACAGATACGCAGTATTTT	CASSLDRITDTQYF
NA	TRBV10-3	many	TRBJ2-1	TGTGCCATCAGTGAGTCGTCGGGGCAGGGTGGAAACAATGAGCAGTTCTTC	CAISESSGQGGNNEQFF
TRBD1	TRBV12-3/TRBV12-4	many	TRBJ1-2	TGTGCCAGCAGTAACCCGACAGGGACGAGAGGCTACACCTTC	CASSNPTGTRGYTF
NA	TRBV29-1	many	TRBJ1-1	TGCAGCGGACACAGGGATCCCACTGAAGCTTTCTTT	CSGHRDPTEAFF
NA	TRBV7-9	many	TRBJ2-7	TGTGCCAGCAGTGGGACAACAGGGTCCTACGAGCAGTACTTC	CASSGTTGSYEQYF
NA	TRBV7-9	many	TRBJ1-2	TGTGCCAGCAGCTTAGCGATACGGAACTATGGCTACACCTTC	CASSLAIRNYGYTF
TRBD1	TRBV7-6	many	TRBJ2-7	TGTGCCAGCAGCTTAGTAGTATGGGGACAGGGGGCCGTGGAGCAGTACTTC	CASSLVVWGQGAVEQYF
TRBD1	TRBV7-2	NA	TRBJ1-6	TGTTCCAGCAGAACCGGACAGGGAGGATCACCCCTCCACTTT	CSSRTGQGGSPLHF
NA	TRBV20-1	many	TRBJ2-7	TGCAGTGCGCCCAGTTACTACGAGCAGTACTTC	CSAPSYYEQYF
NA	TRBV27	few	TRBJ1-1	TGTGCCAGCAGTTCGCCCGGACTGGGGAACACTGAAGCTTTCTTT	CASSSPGLGNTEAFF
TRBD1	TRBV12-3/TRBV12-4	many	TRBJ2-3	TGTGCCAGCAGTTGGGACAGGGGGCCTGCAGATACGCAGTATTTT	CASSWDRGPADTQYF
NA	TRBV12-3/TRBV12-4	many	TRBJ1-2	TGTGCCAGCAGACCGTCCGGACCGAACTATGGCTACACCTTC	CASRPSGPNYGYTF
NA	TRBV7-2	many	TRBJ2-2	TGTGCCAGCAGCTATCAAAAGGACGGGGAGCTGTTTTTT	CASSYQKDGELFF
NA	TRBV5-1	many	TRBJ1-6	TGCGCCAGCCATGACCGAGACAGCTCCTATAATTCACCCCTCCACTTT	CASHDRDSSYNSPLHF
NA	TRBV29-1	many	TRBJ1-5	TGCAGCGATCTCGTGTGGCCCCAGCATTTT	CSDLVWPQHF
NA	TRBV29-1	many	TRBJ2-5	TGCAGCGTAACCGGGATGACGAAAGAGACCCAGTACTTC	CSVTGMTKETQYF
NA	TRBV6-5	many	TRBJ2-3	TGTGCCACCGGGACGGAGGCAGATACGCAGTATTTT	CATGTEADTQYF
TRBD2	TRBV20-1	many	TRBJ2-3	TGCAGTGCTAGAGATCGCCTAGCGGGGGGGCCGGGTACGCAGTATTTT	CSARDRLAGGPGTQYF
NA	TRBV3-1	many	TRBJ1-3	TGTGCCAGCAGCCAGAGACGTGGAAACACCATATATTTT	CASSQRRGNTIYF
TRBD2	TRBV20-1	many	TRBJ2-1	TGCAGTGCCACGAGCGGGGGGGCCTACAATGAGCAGTTCTTC	CSATSGGAYNEQFF